This T cell receptor (beta chain) was obtained from a study of blood T cell repertoires in COVID-19. Study summary: Whether acute or convalescent, the COVID-19 samples came from the United States, Italy and Spain. From T cells, B-cell-depleted T cells, or PBMCs came the material, which was cDNA or gDNA.

CDR3 size: 15 residues. V lost 0 bases and J lost 1, with 9 bases in between. Germline V gene lookup returns CDR1 LGHNA and CDR2 YSLEER. Original analysis: Reference gene primer amplification gave nucleated cell count estimates. Profiled with immunoSEQ multiplex PCR; TCRdb holds only in-frame clones, not every one. Clone size and the V and J calls come from that table; the DNA yielded D and trimming. The sample carries about 490,000 clones, 70% to 90% recorded once. The TCR comes from a human donor in a cohort sampled during active COVID-19. The V gene is TRBV4-3, the J gene TRBJ2-5; D may be TRBD2 (5 bases). Sequenced input: peripheral blood. CDR3 nucleotides: TGCGCCAGCAGCCAAGATTTCCGGGGCCAAGAGACCCAGTACTTC. This gives the protein CASSQDFRGQETQYF.